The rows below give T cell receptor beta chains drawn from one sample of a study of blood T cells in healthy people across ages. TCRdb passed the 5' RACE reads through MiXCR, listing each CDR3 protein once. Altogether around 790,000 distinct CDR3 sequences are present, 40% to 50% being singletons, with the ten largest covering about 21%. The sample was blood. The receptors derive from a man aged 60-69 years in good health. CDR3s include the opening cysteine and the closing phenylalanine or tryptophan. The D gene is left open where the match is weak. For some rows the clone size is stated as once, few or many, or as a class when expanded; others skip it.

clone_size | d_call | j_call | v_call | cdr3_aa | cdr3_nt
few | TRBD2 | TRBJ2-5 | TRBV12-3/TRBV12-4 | CASAERTSGRGETQYF | TGTGCCAGCGCGGAGAGGACTAGCGGGAGGGGAGAGACCCAGTACTTC
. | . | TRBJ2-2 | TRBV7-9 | CASTTARATGELFF | TGTGCCAGCACCACCGCCAGGGCGACCGGGGAGCTGTTTTTT
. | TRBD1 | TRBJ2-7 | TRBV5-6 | CASSWGRSDRGFYEQYF | TGTGCCAGCAGCTGGGGCCGGTCGGACAGGGGCTTCTACGAGCAGTACTTC
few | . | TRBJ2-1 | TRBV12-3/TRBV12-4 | CASTGGPDSHNEQFF | TGTGCCAGCACCGGGGGGCCGGATTCCCACAATGAGCAGTTCTTC
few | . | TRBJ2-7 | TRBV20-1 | CSARAPLIAGQSEQYF | TGCAGTGCTAGAGCCCCTCTAATCGCGGGACAGAGCGAGCAGTACTTC
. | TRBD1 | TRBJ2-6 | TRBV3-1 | CASSPGTGISGANVLTF | TGTGCCAGCAGCCCCGGGACAGGGATCTCTGGGGCCAACGTCCTGACTTTC
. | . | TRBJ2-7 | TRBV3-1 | CASSQDVRAGSHEQYF | TGTGCCAGCAGCCAAGATGTAAGGGCGGGCTCCCACGAGCAGTACTTC
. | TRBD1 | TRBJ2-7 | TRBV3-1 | CASSRGTGGTYEQYF | TGTGCCAGCAGCCGAGGGACAGGGGGGACCTACGAGCAGTACTTC
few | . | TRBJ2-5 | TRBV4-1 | CASSQEGGHPGEPQYF | TGCGCCAGCAGCCAAGAAGGTGGCCACCCCGGAGAGCCCCAGTACTTC
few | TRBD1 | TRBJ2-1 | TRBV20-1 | CSAAGTGVYNEQFF | TGCAGTGCTGCCGGGACAGGGGTTTACAATGAGCAGTTCTTC
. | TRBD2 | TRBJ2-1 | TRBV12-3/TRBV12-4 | CASSLPRVAGGKRGEQFF | TGTGCCAGCAGTTTGCCCAGGGTAGCGGGGGGCAAGAGAGGGGAGCAGTTCTTC
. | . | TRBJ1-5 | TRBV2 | CASSAPDGINNQPQHF | TGTGCCAGCAGTGCCCCCGACGGGATCAACAATCAGCCCCAGCATTTT
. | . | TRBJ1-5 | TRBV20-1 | CSANNGRPQHF | TGCAGTGCTAACAACGGCCGGCCCCAGCATTTT
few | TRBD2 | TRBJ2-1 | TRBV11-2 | CATRWAGDYNEQFF | TGTGCCACCCGATGGGCGGGGGACTACAATGAGCAGTTCTTC
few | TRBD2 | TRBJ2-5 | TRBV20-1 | CSARFGGSETQYF | TGCAGTGCTAGATTCGGGGGGTCCGAGACCCAGTACTTC
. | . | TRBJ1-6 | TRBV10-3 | CAISEPNSPPHF | TGTGCCATCAGTGAACCTAATTCACCCCCCCACTTT
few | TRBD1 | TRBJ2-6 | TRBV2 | CASSRDRDSGANVLTF | TGTGCCAGCAGTCGGGACAGGGACTCTGGGGCCAACGTCCTGACTTTC
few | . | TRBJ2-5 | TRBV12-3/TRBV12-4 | CASSFGSGQKETQYF | TGTGCCAGCAGTTTTGGCTCCGGGCAGAAAGAGACCCAGTACTTC
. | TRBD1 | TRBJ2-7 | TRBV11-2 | CASTEASGTEISYEQYF | TGTGCCAGCACCGAAGCATCCGGGACAGAAATCTCCTACGAGCAGTACTTC
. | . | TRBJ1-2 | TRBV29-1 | CSVEDQGMGYTF | TGCAGCGTTGAAGATCAGGGGATGGGCTACACCTTC
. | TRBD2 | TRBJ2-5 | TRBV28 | CASSSHLAGSREETQYF | TGTGCCAGCAGTTCTCATTTAGCGGGGAGCAGGGAAGAGACCCAGTACTTC
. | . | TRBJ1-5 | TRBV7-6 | CASSPEANSNQPQHF | TGTGCCAGCAGCCCAGAGGCAAATAGCAATCAGCCCCAGCATTTT
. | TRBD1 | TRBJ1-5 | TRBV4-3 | CASSHSGWGTGGSSQHF | TGCGCCAGCAGCCATTCCGGGTGGGGGACAGGGGGTTCTAGCCAGCATTTT
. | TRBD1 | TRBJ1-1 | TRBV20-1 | CSAFGQADTEAFF | TGCAGTGCTTTCGGACAGGCGGACACTGAAGCTTTCTTT
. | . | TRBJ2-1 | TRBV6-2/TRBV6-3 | CASMYGQYSYNEQFF | TGTGCCAGCATGTACGGGCAATACTCCTACAATGAGCAGTTCTTC
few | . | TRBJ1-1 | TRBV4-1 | CASSQEYSENTEAFF | TGCGCCAGCAGCCAAGAGTATTCTGAGAACACTGAAGCTTTCTTT
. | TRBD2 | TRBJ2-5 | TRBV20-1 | CSASLVAGETQYF | TGCAGTGCTAGTTTAGTAGCGGGGGAGACCCAGTACTTC
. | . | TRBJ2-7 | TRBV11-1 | CASSHGWGSYNEQYF | TGTGCCAGCAGCCACGGGTGGGGTTCCTACAATGAGCAGTACTTC
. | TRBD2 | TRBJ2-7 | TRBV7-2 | CASSLGASGGDQYF | TGTGCCAGCAGCTTAGGGGCTAGCGGGGGGGACCAGTACTTC
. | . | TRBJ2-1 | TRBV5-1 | CASSFSDGEQFF | TGCGCCAGCAGCTTCTCTGACGGCGAGCAGTTCTTC
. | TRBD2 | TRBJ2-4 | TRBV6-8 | CASSFLAERTKNIQYF | TGTGCCAGCAGTTTCCTAGCGGAGAGGACCAAAAACATTCAGTACTTC
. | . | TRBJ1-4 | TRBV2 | CASSEGGGANEKLFF | TGTGCCAGCAGTGAAGGCGGAGGGGCTAATGAAAAACTGTTTTTT
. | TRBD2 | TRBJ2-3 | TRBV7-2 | CASSPLASGGTDTQYF | TGTGCCAGCAGCCCCTTAGCTAGCGGGGGCACAGATACGCAGTATTTT
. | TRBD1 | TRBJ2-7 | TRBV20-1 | CSARDPGRGLYEQYF | TGCAGTGCTAGAGATCCCGGCAGGGGGCTCTACGAGCAGTACTTC
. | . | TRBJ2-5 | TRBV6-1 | CASKRDWSRQETQYF | TGTGCCAGCAAACGGGACTGGAGTCGCCAAGAGACCCAGTACTTC
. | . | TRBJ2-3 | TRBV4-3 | CASSQGPAEADTQYF | TGCGCCAGCAGCCAAGGACCCGCCGAGGCAGATACGCAGTATTTT
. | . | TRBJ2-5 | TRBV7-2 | CASTEGSLLETQYF | TGTGCCAGCACCGAGGGCAGTTTACTCGAGACCCAGTACTTC
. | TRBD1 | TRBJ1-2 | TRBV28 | CASSRPPGQGSYGYTF | TGTGCCAGCAGCCGCCCCCCGGGACAGGGGAGCTATGGCTACACCTTC
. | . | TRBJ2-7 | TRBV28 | CASEPGPSYEQYF | TGTGCCAGTGAACCCGGGCCCTCCTACGAGCAGTACTTC
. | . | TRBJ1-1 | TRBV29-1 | CSVVISTGIPFF | TGCAGCGTTGTCATCTCAACAGGGATCCCTTTCTTT
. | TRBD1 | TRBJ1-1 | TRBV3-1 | CASSPILGTGLNTEAFF | TGTGCCAGCAGCCCTATACTAGGGACAGGGTTAAACACTGAAGCTTTCTTT
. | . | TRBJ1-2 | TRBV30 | CAWSVMGLGGYTF | TGTGCCTGGAGTGTAATGGGTCTTGGTGGCTACACCTTC
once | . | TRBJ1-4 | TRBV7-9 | CASSVNENEKLFF | TGTGCCAGCAGCGTAAACGAAAATGAAAAACTGTTTTTT
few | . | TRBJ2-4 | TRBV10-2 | CASSARTAKNIQYF | TGCGCCAGCAGTGCTAGGACCGCTAAAAACATTCAGTACTTC
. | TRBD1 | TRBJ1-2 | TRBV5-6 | CASRDPGTAYGYTF | TGTGCCAGCAGAGACCCCGGGACAGCCTATGGCTACACCTTC
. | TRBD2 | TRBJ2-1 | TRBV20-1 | CSARGTSGGIFSGEQFF | TGCAGTGCTAGGGGGACTAGCGGGGGCATATTCAGTGGTGAGCAGTTCTTC
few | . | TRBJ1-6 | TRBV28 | CASRTYPGSGNSPLHF | TGTGCCAGCAGAACGTATCCGGGCAGCGGGAATTCACCCCTCCACTTT
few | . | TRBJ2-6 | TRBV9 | CASSPRPASGDSGANVLTF | TGTGCCAGCAGCCCACGTCCGGCGTCAGGGGATTCTGGGGCCAACGTCCTGACTTTC
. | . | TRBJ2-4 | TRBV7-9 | CASSPLGGRVAKNIQYF | TGTGCCAGCTCCCCCCTTGGTGGCAGGGTAGCCAAAAACATTCAGTACTTC
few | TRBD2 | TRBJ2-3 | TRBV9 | CASTTGGSADTQYF | TGTGCCAGCACCACGGGGGGGTCTGCAGATACGCAGTATTTT
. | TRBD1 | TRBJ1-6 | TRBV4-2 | CASRPGTELSPLHF | TGTGCCAGCAGACCCGGGACAGAACTTTCACCCCTCCACTTT